The clone carrying this T cell receptor beta chain appeared a few times. Its antigen is unknown. The template was genomic DNA from peripheral blood, not RNA. A mixed TRB-A/B primer pool amplified rearranged TRB by multiplex touch-down PCR. MiXCR, run by TCRdb on the multiplex PCR reads, gives a single entry per CDR3 protein. The sample has 450 to 550 distinct CDR3 sequences, about 32% seen once. The CDR3 contains 18 residues. Per the germline V gene, CDR1 is MDHEN and CDR2 is SYDVKM. The V segment lost 5 bases and the J segment 2 bases; nucleotides outside the gene matches: 9. This record belongs to a study of T cell repertoires in aging, cancer and after chemotherapy. Across the whole study: Six age groups, ranging from 30 or younger to 70 or older, included the donors.

Study findings and constraints: In hematological cancer patients, infiltrated lymphoid organs may have impaired thymic emigration or peripheral T cell expansion. Untreated cancer patients had significantly lower blood TCR diversity than age-matched healthy donors. Median generation probability rose over the chemotherapy interval in each cancer cohort, suggesting rebound thymic output.

Sequenced material: blood. This receptor was taken from a human donor with a blood cancer. The V and J genes are TRBV28 and TRBJ2-3; 14 nucleotides match TRBD2. In nucleotides, the CDR3 is TGTGCCAGCAGTCGGACTAGCGGGAGGCGTAAACTCACAGATACGCAGTATTTT. Its translation is CASSRTSGRRKLTDTQYF.